This T cell receptor beta chain was recovered during a study of T-cell reconstitution after alpha-beta-depleted transplantation in children. There are 16 residues in the CDR3. V lost 2 bases, J lost 1 base, and 4 bases stayed unmatched. The table lists this clonotype with a few counts. Preparation of the TCRbeta library involved a method that used unique molecular identifiers. TCRdb fed the PCR reads into MiXCR, producing one record per CDR3 protein. The sample consists of some 490,000 distinct CDR3 sequences, about 12% of them appearing once. The specimen comprised PBMCs from the stem cell graft donor, sampled from the stem cell graft. This chain joins TRBV12-3 or TRBV12-4 and TRBJ2-2, with 7 bases lining up with TRBD2. This TCR was sampled from a human donor who donated a stem cell graft to a child with combined immunodeficiency. CDR3 amino acids: CASSLLADLNTGELFF. The CDR3 DNA follows: TGTGCCAGCAGTTTACTAGCGGACTTGAACACCGGGGAGCTGTTTTTT.